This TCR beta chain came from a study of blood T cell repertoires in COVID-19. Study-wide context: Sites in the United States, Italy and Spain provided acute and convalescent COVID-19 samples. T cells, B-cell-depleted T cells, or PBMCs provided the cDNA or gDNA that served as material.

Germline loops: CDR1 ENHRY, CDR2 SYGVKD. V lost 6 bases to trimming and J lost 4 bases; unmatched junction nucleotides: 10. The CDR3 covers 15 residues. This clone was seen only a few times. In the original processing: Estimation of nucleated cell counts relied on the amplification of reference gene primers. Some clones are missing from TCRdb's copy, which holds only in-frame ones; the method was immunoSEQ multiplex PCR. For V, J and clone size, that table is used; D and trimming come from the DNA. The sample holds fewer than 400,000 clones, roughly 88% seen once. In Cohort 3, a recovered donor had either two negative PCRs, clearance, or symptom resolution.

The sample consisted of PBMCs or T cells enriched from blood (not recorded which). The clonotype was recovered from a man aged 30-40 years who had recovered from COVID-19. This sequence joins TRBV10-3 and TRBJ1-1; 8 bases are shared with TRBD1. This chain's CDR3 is CAISVGQGTGTEAFF. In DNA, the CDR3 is TGTGCCATCAGCGTAGGACAGGGAACGGGCACTGAAGCTTTCTTT.